Each of the 27 T cell receptor beta chains below was sequenced from the same sample in a study of OX40 agonist ivuxolimab in advanced cancers. Only in-frame clones appear in the TCRdb table, and some are missing; sequencing was by immunoSEQ multiplex PCR. The data hold over 150,000 clones, with approximately 94% observed a single time. The sample consisted of CD4+ or CD8+ T cells sorted from blood, taken in a trial of the OX40 agonist ivuxolimab. The receptor source for this set is an adult with an advanced solid tumor such as melanoma, head and neck, liver or kidney cancer.

The chain carries TRBV6-6 and TRBJ1-5; unclear D gene. Between the trimmed V and J ends, which lost 1 base and 4 bases, there was a span of 11 bases. The germline CDR1 and CDR2 sequences are MNHNY and SVGAGI (reference sequence). The CDR3 covers 15 residues. The CDR3 region has the DNA TGTGCCAGCAGTTACTACGGAGATCCGAATCAGCCCCAGCATTTT. It translates to CASSYYGDPNQPQHF.

This clone was counted a single time. The chain couples TRBV7-7 to TRBJ2-1, with D hard to call. The ends were cut back, 1 base at V and 2 bases at J, with 12 bases in the middle. Germline V gene lookup returns CDR1 SSHAT and CDR2 FNYEAQ (reference sequence). CDR3 length equals 16 residues. CDR3 protein: CASSLESGSPYNEQFF. In DNA, the CDR3 is TGTGCCAGCAGCTTAGAATCAGGAAGCCCCTACAATGAGCAGTTCTTC.

The chain uses TRBV27 and TRBJ1-1; perhaps TRBD1 as D (6 bases). In germline, CDR1 is MNHEY, CDR2 SMNVEV (reference sequence). The CDR3 extends over 14 amino acids. V dropped 6 bases and J dropped 1 base, with 12 bases sitting between them. CDR3 residues: CASRDRLTNTEAFF. The CDR3 nucleotides read TGTGCCAGCAGAGACAGGTTAACGAACACTGAAGCTTTCTTT.

V is TRBV28 and J is TRBJ1-3; perhaps TRBD1 as D (5 bases). The germline V gene encodes CDR1 MDHEN and CDR2 SYDVKM. Trimming took off 8 bases at V and 4 bases at J, with 27 bases between the two ends. The CDR3 consists of 18 residues. CDR3: CASLPGRFLRVSGNTIYF. The CDR3, as DNA: TGTGCCAGCCTCCCGGGACGCTTTTTGAGGGTCTCGGGAAACACCATATATTTT. The full variable domain, completed using reference TRBV28 and TRBJ1-3, is DVKVTQSSRYLVKRTGEKVFLECVQDMDHENMFWYRQDPGLGLRLIYFSYDVKMKEKGDIPEGYSVSREKKERFSLILESASTNQTSMYLCASLPGRFLRVSGNTIYFGEGSWLTVV.

This clone was found once. Other DNA sequences in the same sample also yield this CDR3. The chain combines TRBV6-5 with TRBJ1-3; tentatively, D is TRBD1 (5 bases). Germline CDR1 and CDR2: MNHEY and SVGAGI. The CDR3 length is 14 residues. Trimming took off 2 bases at V and 0 bases at J, with 5 bases between the two ends. CDR3 nucleotides: TGTGCCAGCAGTTACGGGACCTCTGGAAACACCATATATTTT. Its translation is CASSYGTSGNTIYF.

The chain recombines TRBV6-5 with TRBJ1-2; possible D gene TRBD1, 5 bases. V lost 6 bases and J lost 2, with 16 bases in between. This CDR3 comprises 15 residues. CDR1 is MNHEY, CDR2 SVGAGI, per germline. The DNA of the CDR3 is TGTGCCAGCAGCAATCCAGGGAATCAGAACTATGGCTACACCTTC. Translated: CASSNPGNQNYGYTF.

This chain uses TRBV23-1 with TRBJ2-6; 8 bases are a match to TRBD1. TRBV23-1 is classed as an ORF, of uncertain function. The CDR3 has 17 amino acids. The V gene end was trimmed by 2 bases and the J gene end by 4 bases; junction bases not matched to a gene: 7. The chain's CDR3 is CASSQGDRGVGANVLTF. The CDR3 DNA follows: TGCGCCAGCAGTCAAGGCGACAGGGGCGTGGGGGCCAACGTCCTGACTTTC.

The chain uses TRBV18 and TRBJ2-2; D call uncertain. This CDR3 contains 15 residues. V lost 2 bases to trimming and J lost 0 bases, with 7 bases between them. CDR1 and CDR2 from the germline V gene are KGHSH and LQKENI. This CDR3 reads CASSPRQANTGELFF. The CDR3 DNA follows: TGTGCCAGCTCACCAAGGCAGGCGAACACCGGGGAGCTGTTTTTT.

This chain uses TRBV4-2 with TRBJ2-7; the match to TRBD1 covers 10 bases. CDR1 and CDR2 from the germline V gene are LGHNA and YNFKEQ. The CDR3 has 15 amino acids. The trim removed 1 base at V and 3 bases at J, leaving 3 bases unmatched. Here the CDR3 reads CASSQARDRGYEQYF. The CDR3 bases are TGTGCCAGCAGCCAAGCACGGGACAGGGGCTACGAGCAGTACTTC.

The chain carries TRBV6-5 and TRBJ2-3, with 10 bases aligning to TRBD2. CDR3 size: 15 residues. The J segment lost 0 bases and the V segment lost 7 bases, leaving 4 bases of the junction unmatched. The germline V gene encodes CDR1 MNHEY and CDR2 SVGAGI. In nucleotides, the CDR3 is TGTGCCAGCACCGAGGGACTAGCGAGCACAGATACGCAGTATTTT. Protein: CASTEGLASTDTQYF.

The chain employs TRBV2 and TRBJ1-2; D not resolved. Germline CDR1 reads SNHLY; CDR2 reads FYNNEI. Trimming cost V 6 bases and J 7 bases, with 21 bases left between them. The CDR3 contains 15 residues. This chain's CDR3 is CASSLSGEGGSGYTF. The CDR3 nucleotides read TGTGCCAGCAGCCTGAGCGGGGAGGGAGGTTCTGGCTACACCTTC.

As DNA, the CDR3 is TGTGCCAGCAGCCCTGGCGGGGGAGGGCTTTTTAATCAGCCCCAGCATTTT. As protein: CASSPGGGGLFNQPQHF. V gene TRBV7-2 combines with J gene TRBJ1-5; tentatively, D is TRBD1 (5 bases). The CDR3 sequence is 17 residues long. Trimming removed 5 bases at V and 4 bases at J, with 21 bases between. The germline CDR1 and CDR2 sequences are SGHTA and FQGNSA.

The V gene is TRBV10-3, the J gene TRBJ2-1, with D hard to call. The CDR3 runs to 13 residues. V lost 0 bases, J lost 12 bases, and 12 bases lay in between. The germline gives CDR1 ENHRY, CDR2 SYGVKD. CDR3 in amino acids: CAISESGRQRQFF. Written as DNA, the CDR3 is TGTGCCATCAGTGAGTCAGGTCGCCAGAGGCAGTTCTTC.

This clone was seen once. CDR3 DNA: TGTGCCAGCTCACCCCGGCGGGACAGGGAAAAACTGTTTTTT. Its translation is CASSPRRDREKLFF. V usage is TRBV18 and J usage is TRBJ1-4; 8 positions match TRBD1. CDR3 length equals 14 residues. CDR1 KGHSH and CDR2 LQKENI come from the germline V gene. The J segment lost 8 bases and the V segment lost 3 bases, leaving 5 bases of the junction unmatched. Based on the CDR3 plus reference TRBV18 and TRBJ1-4, the full variable domain is NAGVMQNPRHLVRRRGQEARLRCSPMKGHSHVYWYRQLPEEGLKFMVYLQKENIIDESGMPKERFSAEFPKEGPSILRIQQVVRGDSAAYFCASSPRRDREKLFFGSGTQLSVL.

V is TRBV10-3 and J is TRBJ1-5; D possibly corresponds to TRBD1 (6 bases). The V gene's germline CDR1 is ENHRY and CDR2 SYGVKD. V gave up 1 base and J gave up 3 bases, with 10 bases separating them. The CDR3 covers 15 residues. CDR3 sequence (DNA): TGTGCCATCAGTGAGTATCCAGGGGACAATCAGCCCCAGCATTTT. It encodes CAISEYPGDNQPQHF.

The gene calls are TRBV27 and TRBJ1-1; D is perhaps TRBD1 (5 bases). The CDR3 extends over 12 amino acids. Trimming removed 11 bases from V and 5 bases from J, with 15 bases in between. CDR1 and CDR2 (germline): MNHEY, SMNVEV (reference sequence). CDR3 region: CAPRRGRTEAFF. In nucleotides, the CDR3 is TGTGCCCCACGGCGGGGCCGGACTGAAGCTTTCTTT.

Of note for this clone: The same CDR3 is also encoded by other DNA sequences in this sample. The rearrangement joins TRBV5-1 to TRBJ1-5, with D possibly being TRBD1 (6 bases). The CDR3 runs 14 residues. The germline V gene encodes CDR1 SGHRS and CDR2 YFSETQ. The V and J ends lost 0 bases and 2 bases respectively, with 6 bases between them. The CDR3 bases are TGCGCCAGCAGCTTGGCAGGGGGCAATCAGCCCCAGCATTTT. It yields the protein CASSLAGGNQPQHF.

The chain employs TRBV19 and TRBJ2-6, with D maybe TRBD2 (5 bases). V was shortened by 4 bases and J by 2 bases, with 15 bases between the two germline ends. There are 17 residues in the CDR3. CDR1 is LNHDA and CDR2 is SQIVND in the germline V gene (reference sequence). DNA for the CDR3: TGTGCCAGTAGTAAGGACGTATGGACTGCTGGGGCCAACGTCCTGACTTTC. Its protein product is CASSKDVWTAGANVLTF.

This chain connects TRBV11-3 to TRBJ2-6; D ambiguous. CDR1 and CDR2 (germline): SGHNT, YENEEA. Trimming cost V 5 bases and J 1 base, with 21 bases left between them. There are 19 residues in the CDR3. The CDR3 DNA follows: TGTGCCAGCAGCGCCCCAGGTGACGGAAAAGGTTCTGGGGCCAACGTCCTGACTTTC. This encodes CASSAPGDGKGSGANVLTF.

The chain couples TRBV11-2 to TRBJ2-6; D is perhaps TRBD1 (6 bases). CDR1 and CDR2 from the germline V gene are SGHAT and FQNNGV. The CDR3 consists of 16 residues. The ends were cut back, 5 bases at V and 2 bases at J, with 13 bases in the middle. CDR3 protein: CASSAIGGAGANVLTF. The CDR3 bases are TGTGCCAGCAGCGCAATAGGGGGTGCTGGGGCCAACGTCCTGACTTTC.

The chain is built from TRBV18 and TRBJ2-2; D gene ambiguous. CDR1 KGHSH and CDR2 LQKENI come from the germline V gene. With 0 bases removed from V and 4 bases from J, the gap between germline ends came to 9 bases. The CDR3 sequence is 15 residues long. The CDR3 spells CASSPPPLLTGELFF. The CDR3 coding sequence is TGTGCCAGCTCACCACCTCCGCTTCTCACCGGGGAGCTGTTTTTT.

The genes are TRBV30 and TRBJ1-2, with TRBD1 as a possible D gene (5 bases). Germline lookup yields CDR1 GTSNPN and CDR2 SVGIG (reference sequence). CDR3 size: 16 residues. With 0 bases removed from V and 1 base from J, the gap between germline ends came to 15 bases. As DNA, the CDR3 is TGTGCCTGGAGTGTAAAGGGGACGCAGCTTAACTATGGCTACACCTTC. Residues: CAWSVKGTQLNYGYTF.

The chain has TRBV7-9 and TRBJ2-7; D is possibly TRBD1 or TRBD2 (5 bases each). CDR1 and CDR2 from the germline V gene are SEHNR and FQNEAQ (reference sequence). The V gene lost 5 bases and the J gene lost 0 bases, with 14 bases spanning the gap. There are 15 residues in the CDR3. The CDR3 loop is CASSPRDLSSYEQYF. CDR3 nucleotide sequence: TGTGCCAGCAGCCCCAGGGACCTTAGCTCCTACGAGCAGTACTTC.

This chain connects TRBV21-1 to TRBJ2-7; the table's TRBD2 call for D was not verified on the DNA. TRBV21-1 is termed a pseudogene. There are 14 residues in the CDR3. CDR3 loop: CASSKGRRPYEQYF. DNA of the CDR3: TGTGCCAGCAGCAAAGGCAGGAGGCCCTACGAGCAGTACTTC.

The chain uses TRBV10-3 and TRBJ1-2; 9 nucleotides align to TRBD1. The CDR3 consists of 17 residues. Germline CDR1 and CDR2: ENHRY and SYGVKD. V dropped 6 bases and J dropped 5; count of bases not matched to a gene: 16. In nucleotides, the CDR3 is TGTGCCATCAGATTGACAACCGGGACAGGGTGGTATTATGGCTACACCTTC. Translated: CAIRLTTGTGWYYGYTF.

The chain has TRBV2 and TRBJ2-4; 7 bases are a match to TRBD1. The DNA end lines up better with TRBJ2-7; the J call may be wrong. This CDR3 has 13 amino acids. The germline V gene has CDR1 SNHLY and CDR2 FYNNEI. This CDR3 reads CASSGGGPYEQYF. In DNA, the CDR3 is TGTGCCAGCAGTGGAGGGGGCCCCTACGAGCAGTACTTC.

This clone was counted a single time. The rearrangement joins TRBV2 to TRBJ2-5; TRBD1 agrees at 8 bases. With 4 bases clipped from V and 4 bases from J, the junction kept 2 bases outside the gene matches. Germline V gene sequence: CDR1 SNHLY, CDR2 FYNNEI. The CDR3 is 13 residues long. The CDR3 loop reads CASSGTGRETQYF. The CDR3 nucleotides are TGTGCCAGCAGTGGGACAGGGAGAGAGACCCAGTACTTC.